The 11 T cell receptor beta chains in this list originate from one sample, sequenced in a study of metastatic and nonmetastatic thyroid tumors (dated by TCRdb to the early 2020s). Libraries were constructed by PCR. Sequencer: Illumina HiSeq 4000. TCRdb reran the public reads through fastp at Q25 and MiXCR, keeping productive beta chains. The sample table lists approximately 16,000 clones, roughly 26% of them with a count of one. The ten largest clonotypes hold 10% to 15% of the sample. No treatment had been received by any patient before thyroid surgery. The specimen was tumor tissue. The receptors here all came from a male donor with papillary thyroid cancer or a benign thyroid nodule (not recorded which). Some clones in this sample may be carry-over from other donors' samples.

This clone has ten or more counts. This chain links TRBV7-2 with TRBJ2-1; TRBD2 might be the D (5 bases). The germline gives CDR1 SGHTA, CDR2 FQGNSA. Trimming cost V 4 bases and J 7 bases, with 17 bases left between them. This CDR3 comprises 15 residues. DNA of the CDR3: TGTGCCAGCAGCTCACAATTCGCGGCGGGTAATGAGCAGTTCTTC. This encodes CASSSQFAAGNEQFF.

This clone was observed at least ten times. The identical CDR3 is also encoded by other nucleotide sequences in the sample. This chain uses TRBV29-1 with TRBJ2-7; 9 nucleotides align to TRBD1. Losses at the gene ends were 7 bases for V and 0 bases for J; bases not matched to a gene: 7. Germline CDR1 and CDR2: SQVTM and ANQGSEA. There are 14 residues in the CDR3. Here the CDR3 DNA reads TGCAGCGCGTCCGGGACAGGGAGCTCCTACGAGCAGTACTTC. Its protein is CSASGTGSSYEQYF.

V is TRBV6-1 and J is TRBJ1-5; D is unresolved. The V gene lost 8 bases and the J gene lost 4 bases, with 12 bases spanning the gap. This CDR3 has 13 amino acids. Germline CDR1 is MNHNS and CDR2 is SASEGT. CDR3 amino acids: CASQFGENQPQHF. DNA of the CDR3: TGTGCCAGCCAATTCGGAGAGAATCAGCCCCAGCATTTT.

This rearrangement joins TRBV9 to TRBJ2-1; maybe TRBD2 (6 bases). The CDR3 totals 16 residues. With 4 bases removed from V and 7 bases from J, the gap between germline ends came to 21 bases. Germline assignment: CDR1 SGDLS and CDR2 YYNGEE. This chain's CDR3 is CASSSPGLGAGNEQFF. In DNA, the CDR3 is TGTGCCAGCAGCTCACCGGGTTTGGGAGCGGGTAATGAGCAGTTCTTC. Full variable domain (missing parts from reference TRBV9 and TRBJ2-1): DSGVTQTPKHLITATGQRVTLRCSPRSGDLSVYWYQQSLDQGLQFLIQYYNGEERAKGNILERFSAQQFPDLHSELNLSSLELGDSALYFCASSSPGLGAGNEQFFGPGTRLTVL.

This chain uses TRBV27 with TRBJ2-7, with a weak D call TRBD1 (8 bases). The germline CDR1 and CDR2 sequences are MNHEY and SMNVEV (reference sequence). Trimming pared 0 bases from V and 7 bases from J, leaving 16 bases between. CDR3 size: 15 residues. CDR3 protein: CASSLSGGTGGEQYF. CDR3 sequence (DNA): TGTGCCAGCAGTTTATCCGGGGGGACAGGTGGGGAGCAGTACTTC.

By share, this clone counts as medium-sized. Distinct nucleotide sequences in the sample also encode this CDR3. The rearrangement links TRBV6-2 or TRBV6-3 to TRBJ1-1; D not certain. The CDR3 extends over 11 amino acids. The V end lost 5 bases, the J end lost 3 bases, and 4 bases lay between the germline ends. Germline V gene lookup returns CDR1 MNHEY and CDR2 SVGEGT. CDR3 bases: TGTGCCAGCAGTCGGGACACTGAAGCTTTCTTT. This translates into CASSRDTEAFF.

This clone turned up a few times. This could be a read error, since a much larger clone is one nucleotide away. The chain links TRBV29-1 to TRBJ1-4, with D perhaps TRBD1 (6 bases). CDR1 and CDR2 (germline): SQVTM, ANQGSEA. This CDR3 has 15 residues. The DNA for the CDR3 is TGCGGCGTTACCCTGGCGGACAGATCTAATGAAAAACTGTTTTTT. Its translation is CGVTLADRSNEKLFF. The complete variable domain, with remaining parts taken from reference TRBV29-1 and TRBJ1-4, reads SAVISQKPSRDICQRGTSLTIQCQVDSQVTMMFWYRQQPGQSLTLIATANQGSEATYESGFVIDKFPISRPNLTFSTLTVSNMSPEDSSIYLCGVTLADRSNEKLFFGSGTQLSVL.

This clone was found many times. V usage is TRBV10-1 and J usage is TRBJ2-5; no clear D. Germline V CDR1 and CDR2: WNHNN, SYGVQD (reference sequence). The ends were cut back, 3 bases at V and 0 bases at J, with 8 bases in the middle. The CDR3 is 14 amino acids. The CDR3 coding sequence is TGCGCCAGCAGTGAAGGAAACAACCAAGAGACCCAGTACTTC. It codes for CASSEGNNQETQYF.

The chain combines TRBV7-8 with TRBJ2-7; D not resolved. CDR1 SGHVS and CDR2 FQNEAQ come from the germline V gene. V lost 2 bases and J lost 4, with 9 bases in between. The CDR3 runs to 13 residues. The CDR3: CASSLMPAYEQYF. CDR3 DNA sequence: TGTGCCAGCAGCTTAATGCCTGCATACGAGCAGTACTTC.

This clone was seen more than once but under ten times. Germline is not matched at one junction end, which may reflect a read error. Different DNA sequences within this sample yield the same CDR3. The chain is built from TRBV6-1 and TRBJ2-5; 10 bases align to TRBD1. Germline assignment: CDR1 MNHNS and CDR2 SASEGT. The CDR3 consists of 17 residues. The CDR3 DNA is TGCGCCAGCAGCGCCGGGACAGGGGTCCCAACGTCGGTGACCCAGTACTTC. Amino acids: CASSAGTGVPTSVTQYF.

In its sample, this clone was seen a few times. The chain recombines TRBV6-2 or TRBV6-3 with TRBJ1-1; no clear D. V shed 0 bases and J shed 3 bases, with 5 bases lying between them. This CDR3 spans 13 amino acids. CDR1 MNHEY and CDR2 SVGEGT come from the germline V gene. The CDR3 nucleotides read TGTGCCAGCAGTTACTCTCCCGACACTGAAGCTTTCTTT. Residues: CASSYSPDTEAFF.